This T cell receptor beta chain derives from a study of cytomegalovirus exposure and HLA in healthy donors. Whole-study results and caveats: Researchers reported from a later analysis that most CMV-associated TCR beta chains appeared HLA-restricted. About 87% or about 30% of the time was how often most TCR beta V segments were productive, according to an earlier analysis.

60 Vbeta and 13 Jbeta primers were used in PCR. Libraries were prepared by immunoSEQ multiplex PCR; TCRdb keeps only in-frame clonotypes and omits some of them. Found here are 95,000 to 150,000 clones, around 73% of them singletons; the top ten hold around 4.8%. The CDR3 has 14 residues. Germline CDR1 is SEHNR and CDR2 is FQNEAQ (reference sequence). Trimming left V 5 bases short and J 10 bases short, with 15 bases between. This clone was picked up one time. The antigen is undetermined. The source is a man aged 60-69 years in good health and CMV-seropositive. The chain has TRBV7-9 and TRBJ1-6, with no clear D. The sample taken for sequencing was PBMCs. The CDR3 nucleotides read TGTGCCAGCAGCAAAAACGACGCGGGCTCACCCCTCCACTTT. The encoded protein is CASSKNDAGSPLHF.